A selection of T cell receptor beta chains follows, all from one sample in a study of T cells in tuberculosis. This table comes from immunoSEQ multiplex PCR, and its TCRdb copy is limited to in-frame clones, with some not included. The sample consists of 29,000 or so clones, 85% to 95% of them appearing once. Source material: PBMCs. The receptors derive from a donor aged 10-30 years with latent tuberculosis or without tuberculosis infection. Both conserved end residues are part of each CDR3. Each record gives: clone size, V gene, J gene, D gene, CDR3 DNA, CDR3 protein. D genes are given only for firm matches. Clone sizes are given selectively: once, few, many, or a class where the clone is expanded.

>once|TRBV19|TRBJ1-4|-
TGTGCCAGTAGTATAAACAGAGCAACTAATGAAAAACTGTTTTTT
CASSINRATNEKLFF
>few|TRBV5-1|TRBJ1-6|TRBD1
TGCGCCAGCAGCATAAATGGAAGGGGACAGGGGGGGGATTCACCCCTCCACTTT
CASSINGRGQGGDSPLHF
>-|TRBV2|TRBJ2-7|-
TGTGCCAGCACTCCAAGGGGCAGACCGACCTACGAGCAGTACTTC
CASTPRGRPTYEQYF
>-|TRBV6-6|TRBJ1-4|-
TGTGCCAGCAGGCCGGGAGCAACTAATGAAAAACTGTTTTTT
CASRPGATNEKLFF
>once|TRBV25-1|TRBJ1-2|-
TGTGCCAGCAGTGATTCCGCAGGAGGGTCCTATGGCTACACCTTC
CASSDSAGGSYGYTF
>-|TRBV10-2|TRBJ2-7|TRBD2
TGCGCCAGCCAGGTAGGGCCGGGGGGCGAGCAGTACTTC
CASQVGPGGEQYF
>-|TRBV2|TRBJ1-4|-
TGTGCCAGCAGGGTTGTTCCTGTCAGGGAAAAACTGTTTTTT
CASRVVPVREKLFF
>-|TRBV10-3|TRBJ1-2|TRBD1
TGTGCCATCAGTGATTCCTCACAGGGGGACTATGGCTACACCTTC
CAISDSSQGDYGYTF
>once|TRBV25-1|TRBJ2-3|-
TGTGCCAGCAGTTCGTTACCGGTTAGCACAGATACGCAGTATTTT
CASSSLPVSTDTQYF
>-|TRBV11-2|TRBJ2-4|-
TGTGCCAGCAGCCCGCAAGGGAGAAGGGTTCAGTACTTC
CASSPQGRRVQYF
>-|TRBV29-1|TRBJ2-5|TRBD1
TGCAGCGCGGGGCCGAGGGGGACAGTTGGAAAAGAGACCCAGTACTTC
CSAGPRGTVGKETQYF
>once|TRBV5-6|TRBJ2-5|TRBD2
TGTGCCAGCAGCCGCACTAGCGTTCCGGAGACCCAGTACTTC
CASSRTSVPETQYF
>-|TRBV4-3|TRBJ1-6|-
TGCGCCAGCAGCCAAGTTCTGAGGCAGAATTCACCCCTCCACTTT
CASSQVLRQNSPLHF
>once|TRBV28|TRBJ1-2|TRBD1
TGTGCCAGCAGTTTAAGTTGGTGGACAGGCAGTTCGTATGGCTACACCTTC
CASSLSWWTGSSYGYTF
>-|TRBV27|TRBJ2-3|TRBD2
TGTGCCAGCAGTTTACCGCGCCCTAGCGGGGGGACCACAGATACGCAGTATTTT
CASSLPRPSGGTTDTQYF
>-|TRBV28|TRBJ2-6|TRBD1
TGTGCCAGCAGCCCGGGACAGGGGAATACTGGGGCCAACGTCCTGACTTTC
CASSPGQGNTGANVLTF
>-|TRBV7-8|TRBJ2-2|-
TGTGCCAGCAGCTTATTAGGACTGTGGGGCACCGGGGAGCTGTTTTTT
CASSLLGLWGTGELFF
>-|TRBV5-5|TRBJ2-5|-
TGTGCCAGCAGCCTCCGACTAGGACAAGAGACCCAGTACTTC
CASSLRLGQETQYF
>-|TRBV2|TRBJ2-7|-
TGTGCCAGCATGAACAACTACGAGCAGTACTTC
CASMNNYEQYF
>-|TRBV5-1|TRBJ2-1|TRBD1
TGCGCCAGCCTAGCTGGATACCGGACAGGGGATGTCAACAATGAGCAGTTCTTC
CASLAGYRTGDVNNEQFF
>-|TRBV7-3|TRBJ2-7|-
TGTGCCAGCAGCTTACTAAGCAGGTCCTACGAGCAGTACTTC
CASSLLSRSYEQYF
>once|TRBV6-5|TRBJ2-1|-
TGTGCCAGCCGACTAGATGGATACAATGAGCAGTTCTTC
CASRLDGYNEQFF
>-|TRBV7-8|TRBJ1-2|-
TGTGCCAGCAGCCCCGAGGGTGGGTCAGGTGGCTACACCTTC
CASSPEGGSGGYTF
>-|TRBV6-5|TRBJ2-7|TRBD2
TGTGCCAGCAGTGGGACTAACCCCTACTCCTACGAGCAGTACTTC
CASSGTNPYSYEQYF
>-|TRBV15|TRBJ1-5|-
TGTGCCACCAGCAGAGATCAGGCCGGAAGCAATCAGCCCCAGCATTTT
CATSRDQAGSNQPQHF